This T cell receptor (beta chain) was observed in a study of CD8+CD57+ T cells in acquired aplastic anemia. Broader study findings: Patients and controls shared approximately 30 CD8+ CDR3 sequences.

This clonotype was seen at least ten times. Its antigen is not known. The template used for profiling TCR beta VDJ and CDR3 was genomic DNA. TCRdb reprocessed the reads with MiXCR, giving one entry per CDR3 protein. The sample lists approximately 470,000 distinct CDR3 sequences, approximately 33% occurring once. In germline, CDR1 is SGDLS, CDR2 YYNGEE. The CDR3 is made up of 13 amino acids. V was cut by 4 bases and J by 2 bases, with 7 bases left in between. Sequencing involved patients with CD8+CD57+ cell expansion previously shown by flow cytometry. Severe acquired aplastic anemia affected all patients.

The TCR comes from a human donor with aplastic anemia. The sample consisted of sorted CD4+, CD8+, or CD8+CD57+ T cells (not recorded which) from PBMCs. The chain uses TRBV9 and TRBJ1-3; D possibly corresponds to TRBD1 (5 bases). The CDR3 region is CASSSGPGNTIYF. DNA of the CDR3: TGTGCCAGCAGCTCGGGACCTGGAAACACCATATATTTT.